The 17 T cell receptor beta chains in this list originate from one sample, sequenced in a study of blood T cell repertoires in COVID-19. Clones were sequenced by immunoSEQ multiplex PCR, and TCRdb holds only the in-frame ones, with some missing. The data contain over 200,000 clones, 70% to 90% of them seen just once; the ten biggest clones take up less than 2.5%. Input material: PBMCs or T cells enriched from blood (not recorded which). The receptors were gathered from a woman aged 50 to 65 who had recovered from COVID-19.

J is TRBJ2-5 and V is TRBV18, with D possibly TRBD1 on 5 matching bases. The CDR3 is 14 amino acids. The ends were cut back, 6 bases at V and 1 base at J, with 12 bases in the middle. The germline CDR1 and CDR2 sequences are KGHSH and LQKENI. The DNA of the CDR3 is TGTGCCAGCTCGATCCCGACAGTCCAAGAGACCCAGTACTTC. The encoded protein is CASSIPTVQETQYF.

This rearrangement joins TRBV5-1 to TRBJ1-2, with D hard to call. The length of the CDR3 is 18 residues. Germline lookup yields CDR1 SGHRS and CDR2 YFSETQ. V was pared by 1 base and J by 4 bases, with 23 bases between. CDR3 coding DNA: TGCGCCAGCAGCTTGATTCTGGGCGGACGGACGGGATTCTATGGCTACACCTTC. This translates into CASSLILGGRTGFYGYTF.

V gene TRBV5-1 combines with J gene TRBJ2-7; 9 bases agree with TRBD1. The CDR3 loop spans 17 amino acids. V was clipped by 0 bases and J by 5 bases; unmatched bases: 12. CDR1 and CDR2 (germline): SGHRS, YFSETQ. The CDR3 region has the DNA TGCGCCAGCAGCTTGGAGCGCGTCGGACAGGGGTTGGACGAGCAGTACTTC. This translates into CASSLERVGQGLDEQYF. The whole variable domain, filled in from reference TRBV5-1 and TRBJ2-7, reads KAGVTQTPRYLIKTRGQQVTLSCSPISGHRSVSWYQQTPGQGLQFLFEYFSETQRNKGNFPGRFSGRQFSNSRSEMNVSTLELGDSALYLCASSLERVGQGLDEQYFGPGTRLTVT.

This clone was seen only once. The chain uses TRBV28 and TRBJ1-4; no clear D gene. V was pared by 4 bases and J by 0 bases, with 6 bases between. This CDR3 region has 14 residues. Germline V gene sequence: CDR1 MDHEN, CDR2 SYDVKM. CDR3 region: CASSSHATNEKLFF. CDR3 DNA: TGTGCCAGCAGTTCACATGCAACTAATGAAAAACTGTTTTTT.

This clone was seen a few times. This chain uses TRBV19 with TRBJ2-1; possible D gene TRBD2, 6 bases. Germline CDR1 reads LNHDA; CDR2 reads SQIVND (reference sequence). This CDR3 region has 14 residues. V lost 1 base, J lost 5 bases, and 9 bases lay in between. The CDR3 region is CASSIAGVNNEQFF. CDR3 nucleotides: TGTGCCAGTAGTATAGCGGGAGTAAACAATGAGCAGTTCTTC.

This rearrangement joins TRBV6-5 to TRBJ2-7, with 7 nucleotides matching TRBD1. The trim removed 0 bases at V and 3 bases at J, leaving 5 bases unmatched. The CDR3 extends over 15 amino acids. The germline V gene has CDR1 MNHEY and CDR2 SVGAGI. The DNA of the CDR3 is TGTGCCAGCAGTTACTCGACAGGGTTCCACTACGAGCAGTACTTC. Translating it yields CASSYSTGFHYEQYF.

The chain is built from TRBV5-1 and TRBJ1-2; the match to TRBD1 covers 10 bases. Germline trimming cut 0 bases from V and 8 bases from J; bases unmatched to any gene: 4. Germline lookup yields CDR1 SGHRS and CDR2 YFSETQ. The CDR3 runs to 14 residues. This CDR3 is CASSLEGQGRGYTF. CDR3 DNA sequence: TGCGCCAGCAGCTTGGAGGGACAGGGGCGAGGCTACACCTTC.

The chain links TRBV30 to TRBJ1-2, with D hard to call. From germline, CDR1 is GTSNPN and CDR2 SVGIG (reference sequence). V lost 0 bases to trimming and J lost 5 bases, with 16 bases between them. The CDR3 consists of 15 residues. The CDR3: CAWSVSPPRDYGYTF. CDR3 coding DNA: TGTGCCTGGAGTGTTTCGCCCCCGAGGGATTATGGCTACACCTTC.

CDR3 region: CASSRTGEETQYF. The CDR3, as DNA: TGCGCCAGCAGCCGCACAGGGGAAGAGACCCAGTACTTC. This chain connects TRBV4-1 to TRBJ2-5, with 7 bases identical to TRBD1. There are 13 residues in the CDR3. V trimming: 4 bases; J trimming: 3 bases; junction bases outside the gene matches: 2. In germline, CDR1 is MGHRA, CDR2 YSYEKL.

This chain links TRBV18 with TRBJ2-5, with 14 bases identical to TRBD2. J was trimmed by 5 bases and V by 1 base; bases with no gene match: 0. Looked up from germline, CDR1 is KGHSH and CDR2 is LQKENI. This CDR3 has 15 amino acids. The CDR3 loop reads CASSPRTSGGETQYF. CDR3 DNA sequence: TGTGCCAGCTCACCACGGACTAGCGGGGGGGAGACCCAGTACTTC.

This clone was seen once. CDR3 sequence: CASSEPSVNQPQHF. The CDR3 DNA follows: TGTGCCAGCAGTGAACCCTCCGTCAATCAGCCCCAGCATTTT. The V gene is TRBV6-1, the J gene TRBJ1-5; no reliable D call. The germline CDR1 and CDR2 sequences are MNHNS and SASEGT. The CDR3 is 14 residues long. Trimming shortened V by 2 bases and J by 3 bases, and 8 bases separated the two germline ends.

This clone showed up just a few times. The chain uses TRBV7-3 and TRBJ2-1; TRBD2 might be the D (5 bases). There are 13 residues in the CDR3. Germline loops: CDR1 SGHTA, CDR2 FQGTGA. V gave up 2 bases and J gave up 5 bases, with 7 bases separating them. The DNA of the CDR3 is TGTGCCAGCAGCTTACGGGGTAACAATGAGCAGTTCTTC. Translated, it gives CASSLRGNNEQFF. The full variable domain, rest sourced from reference TRBV7-3 and TRBJ2-1, is GAGVSQTPSNKVTEKGKYVELRCDPISGHTALYWYRQSLGQGPEFLIYFQGTGAADDSGLPNDRFFAVRPEGSVSTLKIQRTERGDSAVYLCASSLRGNNEQFFGPGTRLTVL.

This clone was detected once. V and J are TRBV19 and TRBJ1-6; possibly TRBD1 for D (6 bases). The CDR3 contains 14 residues. CDR1 is LNHDA and CDR2 is SQIVND in the germline V gene (reference sequence). Trimming removed 8 bases at V and 7 bases at J, with 15 bases between. The CDR3 region is CASSPGAANSPLHF. Here the CDR3 DNA reads TGTGCCAGTTCTCCAGGGGCCGCCAATTCACCCCTCCACTTT.

The chain employs TRBV7-3 and TRBJ1-2; TRBD1 is a possible D gene (6 bases). This CDR3 has 11 amino acids. Germline values: CDR1 SGHTA, CDR2 FQGTGA. Between the trimmed V and J ends, which lost 5 bases and 11 bases, there was a span of 12 bases. As DNA, the CDR3 is TGTGCCAGCAGCCAGGGGTTGATGTACACCTTC. Translated: CASSQGLMYTF. Full variable domain (missing parts from reference TRBV7-3 and TRBJ1-2): GAGVSQTPSNKVTEKGKYVELRCDPISGHTALYWYRQSLGQGPEFLIYFQGTGAADDSGLPNDRFFAVRPEGSVSTLKIQRTERGDSAVYLCASSQGLMYTFGSGTRLTVV.

The chain links TRBV19 to TRBJ1-1, with D possibly matching TRBD1 (5 bases). The CDR3 extends over 15 amino acids. Per the germline V gene, CDR1 is LNHDA and CDR2 is SQIVND (reference sequence). The V and J ends lost 4 bases and 0 bases respectively, with 12 bases between them. The CDR3: CASSTRGYMNTEAFF. The CDR3 coding sequence is TGTGCCAGTAGTACGCGGGGGTACATGAACACTGAAGCTTTCTTT. Looking up the rest from reference TRBV19 and TRBJ1-1 gives the full variable domain: DGGITQSPKYLFRKEGQNVTLSCEQNLNHDAMYWYRQDPGQGLRLIYYSQIVNDFQKGDIAEGYSVSREKKESFPLTVTSAQKNPTAFYLCASSTRGYMNTEAFFGQGTRLTVV.

The rearrangement joins TRBV4-2 to TRBJ2-7; D possibly corresponds to TRBD2 (5 bases). V was clipped by 4 bases and J by 6 bases, with 10 bases between them. CDR3 length: 12 residues. Germline lookup yields CDR1 LGHNA and CDR2 YNFKEQ. The CDR3 spells CASSPDYREQYF. The CDR3 DNA follows: TGTGCCAGCAGCCCTGACTATCGCGAGCAGTACTTC.

The chain uses TRBV5-1 and TRBJ1-1, with 7 nucleotides matching TRBD1. Germline V gene lookup returns CDR1 SGHRS and CDR2 YFSETQ. The V segment lost 4 bases and the J segment 8 bases; nucleotides outside the gene matches: 8. The CDR3 runs 13 residues. The CDR3 spells CASSQLGTEEAFF. CDR3 bases: TGCGCCAGCAGCCAGCTCGGGACAGAAGAAGCTTTCTTT. Complete variable domain (other parts from reference TRBV5-1 and TRBJ1-1): KAGVTQTPRYLIKTRGQQVTLSCSPISGHRSVSWYQQTPGQGLQFLFEYFSETQRNKGNFPGRFSGRQFSNSRSEMNVSTLELGDSALYLCASSQLGTEEAFFGQGTRLTVV.